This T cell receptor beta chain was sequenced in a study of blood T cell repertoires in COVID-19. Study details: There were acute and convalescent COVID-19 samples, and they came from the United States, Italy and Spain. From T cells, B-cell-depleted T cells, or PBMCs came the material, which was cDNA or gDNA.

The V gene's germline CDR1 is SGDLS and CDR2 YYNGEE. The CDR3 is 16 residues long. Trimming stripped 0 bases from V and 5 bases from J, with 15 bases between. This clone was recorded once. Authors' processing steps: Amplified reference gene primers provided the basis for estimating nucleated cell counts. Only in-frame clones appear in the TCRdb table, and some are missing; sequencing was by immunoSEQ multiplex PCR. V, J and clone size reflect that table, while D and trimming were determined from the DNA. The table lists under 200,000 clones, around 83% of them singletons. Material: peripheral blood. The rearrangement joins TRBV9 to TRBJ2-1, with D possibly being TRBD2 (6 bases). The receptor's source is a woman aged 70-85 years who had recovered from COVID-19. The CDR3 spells CASSVGAGKGHNEQFF. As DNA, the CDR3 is TGTGCCAGCAGCGTAGGTGCGGGAAAGGGTCACAATGAGCAGTTCTTC.